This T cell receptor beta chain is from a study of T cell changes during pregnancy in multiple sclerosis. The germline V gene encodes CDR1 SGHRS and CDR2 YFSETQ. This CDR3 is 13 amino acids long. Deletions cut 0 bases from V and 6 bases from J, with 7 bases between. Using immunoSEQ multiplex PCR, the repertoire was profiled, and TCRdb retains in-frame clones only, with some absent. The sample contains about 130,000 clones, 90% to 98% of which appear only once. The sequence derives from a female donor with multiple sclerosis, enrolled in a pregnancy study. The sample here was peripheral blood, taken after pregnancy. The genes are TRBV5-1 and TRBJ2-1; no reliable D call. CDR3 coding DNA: TGCGCCAGCAGCTTGGGGGCTCGCAATGAGCAGTTCTTC. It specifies CASSLGARNEQFF.